The rows below give T cell receptor beta chains drawn from one sample of a study of blood T cell repertoires in COVID-19. Only in-frame clones appear in the TCRdb table, and some are missing; sequencing was by immunoSEQ multiplex PCR. The table shows some 20,000 clones, with about 88% occurring only once. Material for sequencing was peripheral blood. These TCRs come from a human donor with acute or convalescent COVID-19. The donor label of this sample is uncertain. CDR3s include the opening cysteine and the closing phenylalanine or tryptophan. The D gene is left open where the match is weak. Size values are once, few and many counts, or a class for expanded clones, and some rows have none.

TRBV7-6,TRBJ2-1,NA,NA,CASSSPDYSYNEQFF,TGTGCCAGCAGCTCCCCGGACTACTCCTACAATGAGCAGTTCTTC
TRBV3-1/TRBV3-2,TRBJ1-1,NA,NA,CASSLVDRNTEAFF,TGTGCCAGCAGCCTCGTAGACAGGAACACTGAAGCTTTCTTT
TRBV7-2,TRBJ2-3,NA,NA,CASSEQATSTDTQYF,TGTGCCAGCAGCGAACAGGCCACCAGCACAGATACGCAGTATTTT
TRBV25-1,TRBJ2-7,NA,NA,CASSGPGRSYEQYF,TGTGCCAGCAGTGGGCCAGGGCGGTCCTACGAGCAGTACTTC
TRBV30,TRBJ2-7,NA,TRBD2,CAWSVGTIGLNSYEQYF,TGTGCCTGGAGTGTAGGGACTATCGGACTTAATTCCTACGAGCAGTACTTC
TRBV19,TRBJ1-1,NA,NA,CASSIGYDDTEAFF,TGTGCCAGTAGTATCGGTTATGATGACACTGAAGCTTTCTTT
TRBV6-2/TRBV6-3,TRBJ2-2,NA,NA,CASSQGTHGELFF,TGTGCCAGCAGTCAGGGGACCCACGGGGAGCTGTTTTTT
TRBV5-1,TRBJ2-1,few,TRBD2,CASSLDTSGINEQFF,TGCGCCAGCAGCTTGGACACTAGCGGGATCAATGAGCAGTTCTTC
TRBV7-9,TRBJ1-1,once,NA,CASSAKQGSHTEAFF,TGTGCCAGCAGCGCGAAACAGGGTTCCCACACTGAAGCTTTCTTT
TRBV7-8,TRBJ1-1,NA,NA,CASSPEGVNTEAFF,TGTGCCAGCAGCCCAGAGGGGGTTAACACTGAAGCTTTCTTT
TRBV15,TRBJ1-5,NA,NA,CATSRENTGLGNQPQHF,TGTGCCACCAGCAGAGAAAACACAGGGCTGGGCAATCAGCCCCAGCATTTT
TRBV6-5,TRBJ2-7,NA,TRBD1,CASSLEGGPTYEQYF,TGTGCCAGCAGCTTGGAAGGGGGCCCTACCTACGAGCAGTACTTC
TRBV3-1/TRBV3-2,TRBJ2-6,NA,TRBD1,CASSQVGTGNGANVLTF,TGTGCCAGCAGCCAAGTGGGGACAGGGAATGGGGCCAACGTCCTGACTTTC
TRBV5-6,TRBJ1-4,NA,NA,CASSFGRREKLFF,TGTGCCAGCAGCTTTGGGCGACGGGAAAAACTGTTTTTT
TRBV5-1,TRBJ2-7,NA,TRBD2,CASSLVAAGGIYEQYF,TGCGCCAGCAGCTTGGTCGCGGCGGGAGGTATCTACGAGCAGTACTTC
TRBV2,TRBJ1-5,NA,NA,CASNLQLNQPQHF,TGTGCCAGCAACCTACAGCTCAATCAGCCCCAGCATTTT
TRBV4-1,TRBJ1-3,NA,NA,CASSQEGSSGNTIYF,TGCGCCAGCAGCCAAGAAGGGAGCTCTGGAAACACCATATATTTT
TRBV3-1/TRBV3-2,TRBJ1-1,NA,TRBD1,CASSPLTGANTEAFF,TGTGCCAGCAGCCCCCTGACAGGGGCGAACACTGAAGCTTTCTTT
TRBV5-4,TRBJ1-6,NA,TRBD1,CASSLGTGVGSSYNSPLHF,TGTGCCAGCAGCTTGGGTACAGGGGTGGGGAGCTCCTATAATTCACCCCTCCACTTT
TRBV3-1/TRBV3-2,TRBJ2-2,NA,NA,CPQPGGGELFF,TGTCCGCAGCCCGGAGGAGGGGAGCTGTTTTTT
TRBV4-3,TRBJ1-4,few,NA,CASSREQRLNEKLFF,TGCGCCAGCAGCCGAGAACAGCGGCTAAATGAAAAACTGTTTTTT
TRBV7-9,TRBJ2-2,NA,NA,CASSLDIITGELFF,TGTGCCAGCAGCTTGGACATCATCACCGGGGAGCTGTTTTTT
TRBV18,TRBJ2-1,NA,TRBD2,CASSPRTSGSSYNEQFF,TGTGCCAGCTCACCACGGACTAGCGGTAGCTCCTACAATGAGCAGTTCTTC
TRBV10-3,TRBJ2-1,NA,NA,CAISEPLDDRLLDNEQFF,TGTGCCATCAGTGAGCCGCTAGACGACAGGCTTTTGGACAATGAGCAGTTCTTC
TRBV6-4,TRBJ2-5,NA,TRBD2,CASSNTAGSQETQYF,TGTGCCAGCAGTAACACAGCGGGGAGCCAAGAGACCCAGTACTTC
TRBV5-4,TRBJ2-7,NA,TRBD2,CASGTSGNLYEQYF,TGTGCCAGCGGGACTAGCGGGAACCTCTACGAGCAGTACTTC
TRBV21-1,TRBJ1-1,NA,NA,CASSKARDRVGTFF,TGTGCCAGCAGCAAAGCGAGAGACAGGGTCGGGACTTTCTTT
TRBV7-2,TRBJ1-3,NA,TRBD1,CASRRSRAGQGPGNTIYF,TGTGCCAGCAGACGTAGTCGTGCGGGACAGGGTCCTGGAAACACCATATATTTT
TRBV11-2,TRBJ2-3,NA,TRBD1,CASSLVGQGFTDTQYF,TGTGCCAGCAGCTTAGTCGGACAGGGGTTCACAGATACGCAGTATTTT
TRBV7-2,TRBJ1-5,NA,NA,CASSLSENSNQPQHF,TGTGCCAGCAGCTTATCCGAGAATAGCAATCAGCCCCAGCATTTT
TRBV27,TRBJ1-2,NA,NA,CASRPTGGGYTF,TGTGCCAGCAGACCGACGGGGGGAGGCTACACCTTC
TRBV7-2,TRBJ1-5,NA,NA,CASSLGGQDQPQHF,TGTGCCAGCAGCTTAGGGGGCCAAGATCAGCCCCAGCATTTT
TRBV7-9,TRBJ1-2,NA,NA,CASSLGGQPANYGYTF,TGTGCCAGCAGCTTAGGAGGGCAGCCCGCTAACTATGGCTACACCTTC
TRBV2,TRBJ2-5,NA,NA,CASSEDRTVQETQYF,TGTGCCAGCAGTGAAGACCGGACAGTACAAGAGACCCAGTACTTC
TRBV5-1,TRBJ1-1,NA,NA,CASSSLAMNTEAFF,TGCGCCAGCAGCTCGCTTGCTATGAACACTGAAGCTTTCTTT
TRBV3-1/TRBV3-2,TRBJ1-2,NA,NA,CASSQIDYGYTF,TGTGCCAGCAGCCAGATAGACTATGGCTACACCTTC
TRBV27,TRBJ2-2,NA,NA,CASSLRSGTGELFF,TGTGCCAGCAGTTTACGAAGCGGAACCGGGGAGCTGTTTTTT
TRBV18,TRBJ1-5,NA,NA,CASSPAPPSGDQPQHF,TGTGCCAGCTCACCGGCCCCCCCCTCGGGAGATCAGCCCCAGCATTTT
TRBV5-6,TRBJ1-2,few,NA,CASSPTAGANYGYTF,TGTGCCAGCAGCCCAACGGCAGGGGCCAACTATGGCTACACCTTC
TRBV18,TRBJ1-5,NA,NA,CASSPGGGSQPQHF,TGTGCCAGCTCACCAGGGGGGGGGTCGCAGCCCCAGCATTTT
TRBV5-1,TRBJ1-2,once,NA,CASSPGGSVNYGYTF,TGCGCCAGCAGCCCGGGGGGCAGTGTCAACTATGGCTACACCTTC
TRBV19,TRBJ1-1,NA,TRBD1,CASSYRGRYTEAFF,TGTGCCAGTAGTTACAGGGGGAGGTACACTGAAGCTTTCTTT
TRBV4-3,TRBJ1-2,NA,NA,CASSLGGGENYGYTF,TGCGCCAGCAGCCTCGGGGGAGGCGAGAACTATGGCTACACCTTC
TRBV30,TRBJ2-7,NA,NA,CAWRGRDYEQYF,TGTGCCTGGAGGGGCAGGGACTACGAGCAGTACTTC
TRBV19,TRBJ1-6,NA,NA,CASRGEGRGTSPLHF,TGTGCCAGTAGAGGTGAAGGCAGGGGCACTTCACCCCTCCACTTT
TRBV5-1,TRBJ2-5,NA,NA,CASREGGQETQYF,TGCGCCAGCAGAGAAGGGGGCCAAGAGACCCAGTACTTC